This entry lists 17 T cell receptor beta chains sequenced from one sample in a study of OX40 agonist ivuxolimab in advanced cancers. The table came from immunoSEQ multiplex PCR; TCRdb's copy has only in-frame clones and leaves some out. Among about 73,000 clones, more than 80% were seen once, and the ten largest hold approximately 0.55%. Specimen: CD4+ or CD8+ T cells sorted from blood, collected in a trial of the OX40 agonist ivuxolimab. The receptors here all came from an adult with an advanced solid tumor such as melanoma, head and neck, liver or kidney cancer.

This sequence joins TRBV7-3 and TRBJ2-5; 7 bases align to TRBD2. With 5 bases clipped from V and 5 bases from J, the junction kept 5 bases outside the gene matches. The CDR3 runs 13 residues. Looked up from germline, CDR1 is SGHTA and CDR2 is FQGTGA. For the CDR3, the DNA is TGTGCCAGCAGCACGGGAGGTTGGGAGACCCAGTACTTC. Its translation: CASSTGGWETQYF.

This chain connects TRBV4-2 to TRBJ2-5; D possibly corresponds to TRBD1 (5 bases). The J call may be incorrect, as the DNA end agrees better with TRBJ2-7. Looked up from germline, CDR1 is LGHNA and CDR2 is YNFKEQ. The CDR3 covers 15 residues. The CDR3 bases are TGTGCCAGCAGCCAAGGAGACCAGGGCAGAGTCGAGCAGTACTTC. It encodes CASSQGDQGRVEQYF.

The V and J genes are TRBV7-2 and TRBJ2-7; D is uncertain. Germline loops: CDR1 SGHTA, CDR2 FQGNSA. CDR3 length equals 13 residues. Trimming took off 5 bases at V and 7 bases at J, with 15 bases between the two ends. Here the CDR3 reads CASSPQGAREQYF. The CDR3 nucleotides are TGTGCCAGCAGCCCCCAAGGAGCGAGGGAGCAGTACTTC.

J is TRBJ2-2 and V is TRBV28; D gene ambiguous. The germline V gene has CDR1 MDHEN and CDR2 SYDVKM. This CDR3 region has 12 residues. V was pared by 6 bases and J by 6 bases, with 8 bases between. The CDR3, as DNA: TGTGCCAGCAGCCCCTACGCCGGGGAGCTGTTTTTT. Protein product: CASSPYAGELFF.

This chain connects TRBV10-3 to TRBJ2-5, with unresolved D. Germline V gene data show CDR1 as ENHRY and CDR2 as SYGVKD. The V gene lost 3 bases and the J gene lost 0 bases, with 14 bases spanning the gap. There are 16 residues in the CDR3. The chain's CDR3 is CAISDGTTLYQETQYF. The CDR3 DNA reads TGTGCCATCAGTGATGGAACTACCCTGTACCAAGAGACCCAGTACTTC.

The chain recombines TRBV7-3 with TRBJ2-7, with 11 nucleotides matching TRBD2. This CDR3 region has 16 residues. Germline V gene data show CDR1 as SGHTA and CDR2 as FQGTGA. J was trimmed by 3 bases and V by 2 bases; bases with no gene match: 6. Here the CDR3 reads CASSLSGTSGDYEQYF. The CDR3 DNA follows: TGTGCCAGCAGCTTATCCGGGACTAGCGGAGACTACGAGCAGTACTTC.

The CDR3 here is CASSYAGLAGETQYF. The CDR3 DNA follows: TGTGCCAGCAGTTACGCGGGACTAGCCGGGGAGACCCAGTACTTC. V is TRBV6-6 and J is TRBJ2-5, with TRBD2 matching 9 bases. J gave up 5 bases and V 2 bases, and 6 bases lay outside the gene matches. The CDR3 contains 15 residues. Germline-derived CDR1 and CDR2 are MNHNY and SVGAGI (reference sequence).

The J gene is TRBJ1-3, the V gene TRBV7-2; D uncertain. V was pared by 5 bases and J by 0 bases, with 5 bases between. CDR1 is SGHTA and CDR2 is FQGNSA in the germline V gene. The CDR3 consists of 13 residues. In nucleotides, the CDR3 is TGTGCCAGCAGCGCTAGCTCTGGAAACACCATATATTTT. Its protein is CASSASSGNTIYF.

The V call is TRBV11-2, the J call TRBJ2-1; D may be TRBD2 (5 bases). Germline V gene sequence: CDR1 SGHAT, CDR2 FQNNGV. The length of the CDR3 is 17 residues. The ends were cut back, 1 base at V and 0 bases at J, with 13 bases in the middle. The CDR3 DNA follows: TGTGCCAGCAGCTTAGGGGTCGCTAGCTACTCCTACAATGAGCAGTTCTTC. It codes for CASSLGVASYSYNEQFF.

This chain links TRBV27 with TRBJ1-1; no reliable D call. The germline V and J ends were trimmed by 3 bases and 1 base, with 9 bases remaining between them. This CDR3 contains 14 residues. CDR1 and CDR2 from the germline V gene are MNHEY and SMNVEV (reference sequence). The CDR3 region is CASSLKGPNTEAFF. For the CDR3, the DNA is TGTGCCAGCAGTTTGAAGGGTCCGAACACTGAAGCTTTCTTT.

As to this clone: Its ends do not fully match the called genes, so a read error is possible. The CDR3 protein is CASNIAASTDTQYF. DNA for the CDR3: TGTGCCAGTAATATAGCGGCTAGCACAGATACGCAGTATTTT. V is TRBV19 and J is TRBJ2-3; D is perhaps TRBD2 (6 bases). Per germline, CDR1 LNHDA and CDR2 SQIVND (reference sequence). The length of the CDR3 is 14 residues.

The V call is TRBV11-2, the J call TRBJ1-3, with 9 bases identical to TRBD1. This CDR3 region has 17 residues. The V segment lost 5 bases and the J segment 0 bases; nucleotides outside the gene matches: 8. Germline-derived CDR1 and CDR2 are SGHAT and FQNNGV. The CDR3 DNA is TGTGCCAGCAGCGCCTTTAGACAGGGGGGCTCTGGAAACACCATATATTTT. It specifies CASSAFRQGGSGNTIYF.

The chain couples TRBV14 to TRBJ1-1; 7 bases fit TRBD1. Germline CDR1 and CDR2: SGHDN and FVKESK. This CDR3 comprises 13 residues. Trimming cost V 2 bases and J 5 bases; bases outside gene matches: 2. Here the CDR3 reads CASSQQGVTEAFF. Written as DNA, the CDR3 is TGTGCCAGCAGCCAACAGGGGGTGACTGAAGCTTTCTTT.

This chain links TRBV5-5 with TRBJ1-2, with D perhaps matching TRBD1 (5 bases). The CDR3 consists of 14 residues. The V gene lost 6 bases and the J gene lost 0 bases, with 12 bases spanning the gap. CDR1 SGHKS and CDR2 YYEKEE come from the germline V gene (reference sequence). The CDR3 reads CASTPVTANYGYTF. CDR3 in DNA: TGTGCCAGCACCCCCGTGACAGCTAACTATGGCTACACCTTC. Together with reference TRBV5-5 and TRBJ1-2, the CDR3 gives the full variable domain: DAGVTQSPTHLIKTRGQQVTLRCSPISGHKSVSWYQQVLGQGPQFIFQYYEKEERGRGNFPDRFSARQFPNYSSELNVNALLLGDSALYLCASTPVTANYGYTFGSGTRLTVV.

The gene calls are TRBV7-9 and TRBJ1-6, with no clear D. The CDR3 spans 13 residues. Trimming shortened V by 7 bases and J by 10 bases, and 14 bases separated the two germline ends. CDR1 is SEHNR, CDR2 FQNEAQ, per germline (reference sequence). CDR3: CASNGVIHSPLHF. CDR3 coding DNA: TGTGCCAGCAACGGAGTCATCCACTCACCCCTCCACTTT. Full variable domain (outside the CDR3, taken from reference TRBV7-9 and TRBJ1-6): DTGVSQNPRHKITKRGQNVTFRCDPISEHNRLYWYRQTLGQGPEFLTYFQNEAQLEKSRLLSDRFSAERPKGSFSTLEIQRTEQGDSAMYLCASNGVIHSPLHFGNGTRLTVT.

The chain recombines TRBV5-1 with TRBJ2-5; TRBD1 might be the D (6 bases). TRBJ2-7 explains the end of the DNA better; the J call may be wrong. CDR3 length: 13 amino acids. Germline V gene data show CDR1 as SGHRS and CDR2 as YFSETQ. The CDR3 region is CASSLRQVHEQYF. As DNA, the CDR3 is TGCGCCAGCAGCCTCCGACAGGTCCACGAGCAGTACTTC.

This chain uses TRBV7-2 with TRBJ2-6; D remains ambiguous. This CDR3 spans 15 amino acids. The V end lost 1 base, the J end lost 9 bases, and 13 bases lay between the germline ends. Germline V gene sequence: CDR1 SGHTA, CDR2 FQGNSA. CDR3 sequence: CASSLVSTSDNVLTF. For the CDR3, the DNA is TGTGCCAGCAGCTTAGTCTCGACTTCGGACAACGTCCTGACTTTC. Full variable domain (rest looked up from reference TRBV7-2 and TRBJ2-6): GAGVSQSPSNKVTEKGKDVELRCDPISGHTALYWYRQSLGQGLEFLIYFQGNSAPDKSGLPSDRFSAERTGGSVSTLTIQRTQQEDSAVYLCASSLVSTSDNVLTFGAGSRLTVL.